This T cell receptor beta chain was recorded in a study of cytomegalovirus exposure and HLA in healthy donors. Primers: 60 Vbeta forward and 13 Jbeta reverse. The protocol was immunoSEQ multiplex PCR, while the TCRdb copy is restricted to in-frame clones and leaves out a portion. The table lists approximately 290,000 clones, 80% of them singletons. Germline CDR1 reads MNHNS; CDR2 reads SASEGT. This CDR3 comprises 15 residues. Trimming cost V 9 bases and J 1 base; bases outside gene matches: 8. This TCR was recovered from a girl aged 2 to 9 in good health and CMV-seronegative. This chain links TRBV6-1 with TRBJ1-5; 8 bases agree with TRBD1. Material: PBMCs. CDR3 sequence reads: CARLGQGRSNQPQHF. CDR3 coding DNA: TGTGCCAGACTAGGACAGGGTCGAAGCAATCAGCCCCAGCATTTT.